Listed here are 13 T cell receptor beta chains from one sample, sequenced in a study of shared clonotypes between healthy human individuals. Repertoires were generated with immunoSEQ multiplex PCR, while TCRdb's copy carries only in-frame clones and drops some. The sample lists 1,100,000 or so clones; around 82% were seen once. Sequencing used memory CD4+ T cells from PBMCs. This sample's subset: CD45RA-negative fraction. The receptors were sampled from a man aged 18 to 29 in good health. Some clones in this sample may be carry-over from other donors' samples.

This rearrangement joins TRBV7-3 to TRBJ1-1, with 12 bases lining up with TRBD1. V was clipped by 3 bases and J by 6 bases; unmatched bases: 5. CDR3 size: 15 residues. CDR1 SGHTA and CDR2 FQGTGA come from the germline V gene. The CDR3 DNA sequence: TGTGCCAGCAGCTTCGGGACAGGGGGCCCGGCTGAAGCTTTCTTT. Its protein product is CASSFGTGGPAEAFF.

The CDR3 reads CASSSELAGNSPLHF. DNA for the CDR3: TGTGCCAGCAGCTCCGAGCTGGCAGGGAATTCACCCCTCCACTTT. This chain links TRBV7-2 with TRBJ1-6; D is perhaps TRBD1 (5 bases). Deletions cut 4 bases from V and 7 bases from J, with 14 bases between. The CDR3 is 15 amino acids. The germline gives CDR1 SGHTA, CDR2 FQGNSA.

This rearrangement joins TRBV11-2 to TRBJ2-2, with D perhaps assigned TRBD1 or TRBD2 (6 bases each). Germline V lookup: CDR1 SGHAT, CDR2 FQNNGV. With 5 bases removed from V and 6 bases from J, the gap between germline ends came to 13 bases. The CDR3 is 14 amino acids. The CDR3 nucleotides are TGTGCCAGCAGCCGGACCGGGGGCGCCGGGGAGCTGTTTTTT. Translated, it gives CASSRTGGAGELFF.

The gene calls are TRBV5-1 and TRBJ2-2, with D possibly TRBD2 on 5 matching bases. This CDR3 has 15 residues. Germline CDR1 reads SGHRS; CDR2 reads YFSETQ. Trimming removed 0 bases from V and 3 bases from J, with 9 bases in between. CDR3 DNA: TGCGCCAGCAGCTTGGGAGGGAGCGACACCGGGGAGCTGTTTTTT. Protein sequence: CASSLGGSDTGELFF. Using reference TRBV5-1 and TRBJ2-2 for the parts outside the CDR3, the full variable domain is KAGVTQTPRYLIKTRGQQVTLSCSPISGHRSVSWYQQTPGQGLQFLFEYFSETQRNKGNFPGRFSGRQFSNSRSEMNVSTLELGDSALYLCASSLGGSDTGELFFGEGSRLTVL.

Concerning this clone: Other DNA sequences in this sample translate to the same CDR3. V and J are TRBV5-1 and TRBJ2-1, with D unclear. The length of the CDR3 is 13 residues. Per germline, CDR1 SGHRS and CDR2 YFSETQ. The V end was cut by 0 bases, the J end by 7 bases, with 8 bases between. Here the CDR3 DNA reads TGCGCCAGCAGCTTGGCCGGCGGAAATGAGCAGTTCTTC. Protein product: CASSLAGGNEQFF.

V gene TRBV4-2 combines with J gene TRBJ1-1, with a possible D match to TRBD1 (6 bases). V was cut by 1 base and J by 4 bases, with 13 bases left in between. The CDR3 is made up of 15 amino acids. CDR1 and CDR2 (germline): LGHNA, YNFKEQ. As DNA, the CDR3 is TGTGCCAGCAGCCAAGTGACGGGGGCTAGCACTGAAGCTTTCTTT. Translated, it gives CASSQVTGASTEAFF.

This clone was counted only a few times. The CDR3 nucleotides read TGTGCCAGTGGGGAGGGGACCAATCAGCCCCAGCATTTT. Its protein is CASGEGTNQPQHF. This chain joins TRBV2 and TRBJ1-5, with a tentative D call TRBD1 (5 bases). The CDR3 loop spans 13 amino acids. The germline CDR1 and CDR2 sequences are SNHLY and FYNNEI. V lost 9 bases and J lost 3, with 12 bases in between.

The chain is built from TRBV28 and TRBJ1-3; 7 bases map to TRBD1. Germline V gene lookup returns CDR1 MDHEN and CDR2 SYDVKM. The V gene end was trimmed by 5 bases and the J gene end by 8 bases; junction bases not matched to a gene: 12. CDR3 length: 15 residues. CDR3 loop: CASSPTLTGLDTIYF. For the CDR3, the DNA is TGTGCCAGCAGTCCAACTCTGACAGGGCTAGACACCATATATTTT.

The rearrangement uses TRBV30 and TRBJ2-7; tentatively, D is TRBD1 (6 bases). Germline assignment: CDR1 GTSNPN and CDR2 SVGIG (reference sequence). The CDR3 covers 15 residues. V shed 4 bases and J shed 0 bases, with 16 bases lying between them. CDR3 DNA sequence: TGTGCCTGGAAAAACAGGACAGTCCTCTCCTACGAGCAGTACTTC. It translates to CAWKNRTVLSYEQYF.

The chain is built from TRBV5-1 and TRBJ2-3, with 9 bases that match TRBD1. The length of the CDR3 is 16 residues. V lost 3 bases, J lost 1 base, and 6 bases stayed unmatched. Germline values: CDR1 SGHRS, CDR2 YFSETQ. CDR3: CASSSEGDRGTDTQYF. The CDR3 DNA is TGCGCCAGCAGCTCGGAAGGGGACAGGGGCACAGATACGCAGTATTTT.

This clone was seen just once. The chain links TRBV7-9 to TRBJ2-3; possible D gene TRBD2, 5 bases. Trimming pared 4 bases from V and 6 bases from J, leaving 11 bases between. The CDR3 extends over 13 amino acids. Germline CDR1 reads SEHNR; CDR2 reads FQNEAQ (reference sequence). The CDR3 protein is CASSSTSIDTQYF. CDR3 nucleotides: TGTGCCAGCAGCTCTACTAGTATCGATACGCAGTATTTT.

This clone has just a few counts. The gene calls are TRBV20-1 and TRBJ1-1, with D unresolved. Germline V CDR1 and CDR2: DFQATT, SNEGSKA (reference sequence). This CDR3 contains 11 residues. V was cut by 8 bases and J by 0 bases, with 7 bases left in between. CDR3 residues: CSSHMNTEAFF. The CDR3 DNA is TGCAGTTCTCACATGAACACTGAAGCTTTCTTT.

As to this clone: The sample contains more than one DNA sequence encoding this CDR3. This chain links TRBV7-2 with TRBJ2-1; D is unresolved. The CDR3 is 14 residues long. From germline, CDR1 is SGHTA and CDR2 FQGNSA. Trimming took off 1 base at V and 3 bases at J, with 7 bases between the two ends. CDR3 in DNA: TGTGCCAGCAGCTTAGATGGATTCTACAATGAGCAGTTCTTC. Protein: CASSLDGFYNEQFF.